Shown below are 6 T cell receptor beta chains from a single sample sequenced in a study of cytomegalovirus exposure and HLA in healthy donors. The PCR was carried out with 60 Vbeta primers and 13 Jbeta primers. Using immunoSEQ multiplex PCR, the repertoire was profiled, and TCRdb retains in-frame clones only, with some absent. The table shows roughly 110,000 clones, with around 77% occurring only once. Sample: PBMCs. Receptor source: a man in his late teens or twenties in good health and CMV-seronegative.

This chain joins TRBV5-1 and TRBJ2-5; 14 nucleotides agree with TRBD2. The CDR3 runs to 17 residues. Trimming cost V 0 bases and J 4 bases; bases outside gene matches: 5. In germline, CDR1 is SGHRS, CDR2 YFSETQ. CDR3 protein: CASSLGGTSGGGETQYF. Here the CDR3 DNA reads TGCGCCAGCAGCTTGGGAGGGACTAGCGGGGGCGGAGAGACCCAGTACTTC. The full variable domain, completed using reference TRBV5-1 and TRBJ2-5, is KAGVTQTPRYLIKTRGQQVTLSCSPISGHRSVSWYQQTPGQGLQFLFEYFSETQRNKGNFPGRFSGRQFSNSRSEMNVSTLELGDSALYLCASSLGGTSGGGETQYFGPGTRLLVL.

This chain uses TRBV10-2 with TRBJ2-7, with TRBD2 identical over 10 bases. J was trimmed by 2 bases and V by 3 bases; bases with no gene match: 7. This CDR3 has 16 amino acids. CDR1 WSHSY and CDR2 SAAADI come from the germline V gene. CDR3 residues: CASSEPGLADPYEQYF. The CDR3 DNA sequence: TGCGCCAGCAGTGAACCCGGACTAGCGGACCCCTACGAGCAGTACTTC.

J is TRBJ2-7 and V is TRBV19, with TRBD2 matching 8 bases. Germline trimming cut 9 bases from V and 4 bases from J; bases unmatched to any gene: 5. The germline V gene encodes CDR1 LNHDA and CDR2 SQIVND (reference sequence). The CDR3 has 12 residues. The CDR3 reads CASGRGEYEQYF. The CDR3 bases are TGTGCCAGCGGGCGGGGGGAGTACGAGCAGTACTTC.

The chain is built from TRBV5-4 and TRBJ1-1; possible D gene TRBD1, 5 bases. Per the germline V gene, CDR1 is SGHNT and CDR2 is YYREEE (reference sequence). With 4 bases removed from V and 5 bases from J, the gap between germline ends came to 15 bases. The CDR3 sequence is 14 residues long. CDR3: CASSPDQGWTEAFF. CDR3 DNA sequence: TGTGCCAGCAGCCCGGATCAGGGCTGGACTGAAGCTTTCTTT.

This clone was seen a single time. The genes are TRBV18 and TRBJ2-5, with no clear D. Germline CDR1 KGHSH, CDR2 LQKENI. V lost 0 bases, J lost 9 bases, and 17 bases lay in between. The CDR3 extends over 15 amino acids. CDR3 bases: TGTGCCAGCTCACCACCCGGCAGGTTTGCAGTAGCCCAGTACTTC. This sequence encodes CASSPPGRFAVAQYF. The full variable domain, with the rest looked up from reference TRBV18 and TRBJ2-5, is NAGVMQNPRHLVRRRGQEARLRCSPMKGHSHVYWYRQLPEEGLKFMVYLQKENIIDESGMPKERFSAEFPKEGPSILRIQQVVRGDSAAYFCASSPPGRFAVAQYFGPGTRLLVL.

This clone occurred a few times. The rearrangement joins TRBV28 to TRBJ1-2; D ambiguous. Trimming left V 5 bases short and J 8 bases short, with 24 bases between. This CDR3 is 16 amino acids long. The germline gives CDR1 MDHEN, CDR2 SYDVKM. In nucleotides, the CDR3 is TGTGCCAGCAGTCCCACCGGGGATGGGTCGGGTTGGGGCTACACCTTC. Translated, it gives CASSPTGDGSGWGYTF.